These 9 T cell receptor beta chains came from one sample sequenced in a study of T and B cells in COVID-19 patients. Blood genomic DNA input for TRB amplification was roughly 230-550 ng. TRB rearrangements were amplified by multiplex PCR with BIOMED2 TRB-A/B primers. Using its own MiXCR run on the multiplex PCR reads, TCRdb lists one record per CDR3 protein. This table holds 24,000 or so distinct CDR3 sequences, about 33% found once. Sequencing used blood. All receptors come from a human donor who had recovered from COVID-19.

This clonotype came up a few times. The genes are TRBV7-9 and TRBJ2-3; no firm D call. The CDR3 runs to 12 residues. The ends were cut back, 1 base at V and 4 bases at J, with 3 bases in the middle. Germline V gene lookup returns CDR1 SEHNR and CDR2 FQNEAQ (reference sequence). Here the CDR3 reads CASSLGPDTQYF. CDR3 DNA sequence: TGTGCCAGCAGCTTAGGGCCAGATACGCAGTATTTT. The whole variable domain, filled in from reference TRBV7-9 and TRBJ2-3, reads DTGVSQNPRHKITKRGQNVTFRCDPISEHNRLYWYRQTLGQGPEFLTYFQNEAQLEKSRLLSDRFSAERPKGSFSTLEIQRTEQGDSAMYLCASSLGPDTQYFGPGTRLTVL.

V usage is TRBV5-4 and J usage is TRBJ2-2; D is ambiguous. In germline, CDR1 is SGHNT, CDR2 YYREEE (reference sequence). The CDR3 totals 14 residues. Between the trimmed V and J ends, which lost 0 bases and 6 bases, there was a span of 9 bases. The DNA of the CDR3 is TGTGCCAGCAGCTTGGAGTCGTCCCCCGGGGAGCTGTTTTTT. Protein: CASSLESSPGELFF.

This clonotype was seen at least ten times. This sequence joins TRBV6-1 and TRBJ2-1; TRBD1 is a possible D gene (6 bases). The CDR3 contains 14 residues. Deletions cut 2 bases from V and 5 bases from J, with 10 bases between. Germline CDR1 reads MNHNS; CDR2 reads SASEGT. This CDR3 is CASSENRVDNEQFF. CDR3 nucleotide sequence: TGTGCCAGCAGTGAAAACAGGGTAGACAATGAGCAGTTCTTC.

The genes are TRBV28 and TRBJ2-2, with D possibly TRBD1 on 6 matching bases. Germline V gene lookup returns CDR1 MDHEN and CDR2 SYDVKM. The CDR3 totals 14 residues. V lost 5 bases and J lost 1, with 8 bases in between. CDR3 coding DNA: TGTGCCAGCAGTCAGACAGGGAACACCGGGGAGCTGTTTTTT. Translating it yields CASSQTGNTGELFF.

By share, this clonotype ranks as medium-sized (0.01 to 0.1%). The DNA is omitted, as the CDR3 cannot be located on it reliably, and the CDR3 follows TCRdb's listing. J is TRBJ2-7 and V is TRBV29-1; no DNA check was done on the table's D call, TRBD1. The CDR3 adds up to 19 amino acids, both ends counted. The germline CDR1 and CDR2 sequences are SQVTM and ANQGSEA. The CDR3 is CSVGRGINYYRDRRSSWAF.

This clonotype is termed medium-sized. The chain couples TRBV5-5 to TRBJ2-3; tentatively, D is TRBD1 (5 bases). Germline values: CDR1 SGHKS, CDR2 YYEKEE (reference sequence). This CDR3 is built from 11 residues. V lost 5 bases and J lost 4, with 5 bases in between. The CDR3 is CASRTADTQYF. In DNA, the CDR3 is TGTGCCAGCAGGACAGCAGATACGCAGTATTTT.

This clonotype came up many times. The junction differs from germline at one of its ends, possibly a read error. This chain connects TRBV19 to TRBJ2-5, with D possibly TRBD1 on 5 matching bases. This CDR3 is 13 amino acids long. Germline V lookup: CDR1 LNHDA, CDR2 SQIVND (reference sequence). This CDR3 reads CASTTTGVAGMDF. The CDR3 DNA reads as TGTGCCAGTACCACGACGGGCGTCGCAGGGATGGACTTC.

The V call is TRBV7-2, the J call TRBJ1-3; D perhaps matches TRBD1 (5 bases). The CDR3 is made up of 18 amino acids. V was clipped by 3 bases and J by 0 bases, with 18 bases between them. The germline V gene has CDR1 SGHTA and CDR2 FQGNSA. As DNA, the CDR3 is TGTGCCAGCAGCTTTTCAGGCGCGGGGCCTCTCTCTGGAAACACCATATATTTT. Protein sequence: CASSFSGAGPLSGNTIYF.

The chain uses TRBV20-1 and TRBJ2-1; D tentatively reads TRBD1 or TRBD2 (5 bases each). Trimming left V 0 bases short and J 7 bases short, with 16 bases between. Germline-derived CDR1 and CDR2 are DFQATT and SNEGSKA (reference sequence). This CDR3 comprises 15 residues. In nucleotides, the CDR3 is TGCAGTGCTAGAGATGGAGCTAGCCCAGGGAATGAGCAGTTCTTC. Protein product: CSARDGASPGNEQFF.